These T cell receptor beta chains were read from a single sample in a study of CD8+ T cells in alopecia areata. Sequencing used immunoSEQ multiplex PCR; TCRdb keeps in-frame clones, though not all of them. The sample includes more than 110,000 clones, less than 70% of them seen just once. Sequences were derived from CD8+ T cells sorted from blood, sampled at week 4, from a patient treated with tofacitinib. These receptor sequences come from a human donor with alopecia areata. CDR3s include the opening cysteine and the closing phenylalanine or tryptophan. The D gene is left open where the match is weak. Expanded clones get a size class; other rows say once, few or many, or leave the size out.

abundance,d_gene,j_gene,v_gene,CDR3nt,CDR3aa
.,.,TRBJ1-2,TRBV5-1,TGCGCCAGCAGCTCGGATTGGACGGTTAACTATGGCTACACCTTC,CASSSDWTVNYGYTF
many,.,TRBJ2-1,TRBV27,TGTGCCAGCACCTCAGGAGGGGGATTCTCCTACAATGAGCAGTTCTTC,CASTSGGGFSYNEQFF
.,.,TRBJ2-5,TRBV2,TGTGCCAGCAGTGACCAAGAGACCCAGTACTTC,CASSDQETQYF
.,.,TRBJ1-6,TRBV5-1,TGTGCCAGCAGCTTGTACCAGGGAAGTTCACCCCTCCACTTT,CASSLYQGSSPLHF
.,TRBD1,TRBJ1-1,TRBV27,TGTGCCAGCAGTTTTATCAGGGGGGGACCCATGAACACTGAAGCTTTCTTT,CASSFIRGGPMNTEAFF
once,.,TRBJ1-2,TRBV5-1,TGCGCCAGCAGCGATACAGATAACTATGGCTACACCTTC,CASSDTDNYGYTF
.,.,TRBJ2-7,TRBV19,TGTGCCAGTAGTATGGGGGGACCATACGAGCAGTACTTC,CASSMGGPYEQYF
.,.,TRBJ2-7,TRBV11-2,TGTGCCAGCAGCTTCACAGTAGACTACGAGCAGTACTTC,CASSFTVDYEQYF
.,.,TRBJ1-5,TRBV30,TGTGCCTGGAGTCTACGATATAGCAATCAGCCCCAGCATTTT,CAWSLRYSNQPQHF
.,.,TRBJ2-6,TRBV6-5,TGTGCCAGCAGTGGGGGTTCCTCTGGGGCCAACGTCCTGACTTTC,CASSGGSSGANVLTF
.,TRBD1,TRBJ1-2,TRBV6-5,TGTGCCACCAGGGGGGCAAAGGGCGGCTATGGCTACACCTTC,CATRGAKGGYGYTF
.,.,TRBJ1-1,TRBV30,TGTGCCTGGAGTCCCACCCTCCTTGACATGACTTTCTTT,CAWSPTLLDMTFF
.,.,TRBJ1-2,TRBV6-5,TGTGCCAGCAGTTACGGAGAGGCCTATGGCTACACCTTC,CASSYGEAYGYTF
.,.,TRBJ1-1,TRBV30,TGTGCCTGTAAGGGGGGGCCCCTGAACACTGAAGCTTTCTTT,CACKGGPLNTEAFF
.,.,TRBJ1-2,TRBV11-2,TGTGCCAGCAGCTTAGCAGGATGGGCCTATGGCTACACCTTC,CASSLAGWAYGYTF
.,.,TRBJ2-7,TRBV9,TGTGCCAGCAGCGTGGATGGTACCTCCAGGGCCTACGAGCAGTACTTC,CASSVDGTSRAYEQYF
.,TRBD2,TRBJ2-3,TRBV9,TGTGCCAGCAGCGTAGAGGCGGGGGTGCGCACAGATACGCAGTATTTT,CASSVEAGVRTDTQYF
few,.,TRBJ2-5,TRBV5-1,TGCGCCAGCAGCTTGGTTCGGGCCGGAGGGGAGACCCAGTACTTC,CASSLVRAGGETQYF
.,TRBD2,TRBJ2-2,TRBV5-1,TGCGCCAGCACCCCGCAGCGGGGGGCTTACGGGGAGCTGTTTTTT,CASTPQRGAYGELFF
.,.,TRBJ2-7,TRBV30,TGTGCCTGGAGTGAAGGCCTAGAGGACTACGAGCAGTACTTC,CAWSEGLEDYEQYF
few,.,TRBJ2-7,TRBV5-6,TGTGCCAGCAGCTTAACAGGGCCCGCCTACGAGCAGTACTTC,CASSLTGPAYEQYF
.,TRBD2,TRBJ2-5,TRBV7-9,TGTGCCAGCAGCCCCTGGACTAGCGGGGAAGAGACCCAGTACTTC,CASSPWTSGEETQYF
.,.,TRBJ1-2,TRBV30,TGTGCCTGGAGGCCCCGGGGGTCGTTGGGCTACACCTTC,CAWRPRGSLGYTF
.,.,TRBJ2-3,TRBV9,TGTGCCAGCAGCGTAGGTTCAGGGCTGGCAGATACGCAGTATTTT,CASSVGSGLADTQYF
.,.,TRBJ2-1,TRBV5-1,TGCGCCAGCAGCTTGCGCCCTTTCGATGAGCAGTTCTTC,CASSLRPFDEQFF
.,.,TRBJ2-2,TRBV27,TGTGCCAGCAGTACGAGGGTCACCGGGGAGCTGTTTTTT,CASSTRVTGELFF
.,.,TRBJ1-2,TRBV4-3,TGCGCCAGCAGCCAAGCCCGAGGACTACGCTATGGCTACACCTTC,CASSQARGLRYGYTF
few,.,TRBJ1-1,TRBV12-5,TGTGCTAGTGGACTTACAGTGGCGAACACTGAAGCTTTCTTT,CASGLTVANTEAFF
.,TRBD1,TRBJ1-2,TRBV6-1,TGTGCCAGCAGTGAAGCCGGGACAGGGGGTTATGGCTACACCTTC,CASSEAGTGGYGYTF
few,.,TRBJ2-1,TRBV19,TGTGCCAGTAGTATAGTTCCGGGGTCGAGCTCCTACAATGAGCAGTTCTTC,CASSIVPGSSSYNEQFF
few,.,TRBJ1-1,TRBV6-5,TGTGCCAGCAGTTACTCAGAGGGGATGGGCACTGAAGCTTTCTTT,CASSYSEGMGTEAFF
.,TRBD1,TRBJ2-3,TRBV5-6,TGTGCCAGCAGCCGGACAGGACAAGGCATGGATACGCAGTATTTT,CASSRTGQGMDTQYF
.,.,TRBJ1-2,TRBV7-4,TGTGCCAGCAGCTTAGATCAGGGTAATGGCTACACCTTC,CASSLDQGNGYTF
.,.,TRBJ1-5,TRBV5-7,TGTGCCAGCAGCTTGGCCTCGGGGAACGGCAATCAGCCCCAGCATTTT,CASSLASGNGNQPQHF
few,.,TRBJ2-7,TRBV7-8,TGTGCCAGCAGCTTAGGGACAGAAAATTACGAGCAGTACTTC,CASSLGTENYEQYF
.,.,TRBJ2-5,TRBV5-6,TGTGCCAGCAGACTTTTAATTGAAGAGACCCAGTACTTC,CASRLLIEETQYF
once,.,TRBJ1-1,TRBV7-6,TGTGCCAGCAGCTTAGGTGGATTCACTGAAGCTTTCTTT,CASSLGGFTEAFF
.,TRBD1,TRBJ1-1,TRBV19,TGTGCCAGTAGTACCGGGACAGGGAACACTGAAGCTTTCTTT,CASSTGTGNTEAFF
.,.,TRBJ2-1,TRBV4-1,TGCGCCAGCAGCCAAGCAGTCTTCGCCTATGAGCAGTTCTTC,CASSQAVFAYEQFF
few,.,TRBJ2-7,TRBV6-5,TGTGCCAGCAAGGATGGCCAGGGGCCTTACTACGAGCAGTACTTC,CASKDGQGPYYEQYF
few,TRBD2,TRBJ2-3,TRBV4-2,TGTGCCAGCAGCGGGGAGCAGGGAGGGCCTAGCACAGATACGCAGTATTTT,CASSGEQGGPSTDTQYF
.,.,TRBJ1-2,TRBV19,TGTGCCTGCACGCAGGGATTCAGGGGCTACACCTTC,CACTQGFRGYTF
.,TRBD2,TRBJ2-3,TRBV9,TGTGCCAGCAGCGCTTCTAGCGGGGGAGGTACAGATACGCAGTATTTT,CASSASSGGGTDTQYF
few,.,TRBJ2-3,TRBV4-1,TGCGCCAGCAGCCAAGTGTCGGCGGGGGCAACTAGCACAGATACGCAGTATTTT,CASSQVSAGATSTDTQYF
once,.,TRBJ1-2,TRBV29-1,TGCAGCGTCGTTGGGGTCTCAGGGAAGTACTACGGCTACACCTTC,CSVVGVSGKYYGYTF
.,.,TRBJ2-7,TRBV27,TGTGCCAGCAGTTTACCCGGATCCTACGAGCAGTACTTC,CASSLPGSYEQYF
few,TRBD1,TRBJ1-6,TRBV27,TGTGCCAGCGGGACAGGGGGTGATTCACCCCTCCACTTT,CASGTGGDSPLHF
.,TRBD2,TRBJ2-1,TRBV7-6,TGTGCCAGCAGCTCCCGGTGGGAGGGTTATAATGAGCAGTTCTTC,CASSSRWEGYNEQFF
.,.,TRBJ1-2,TRBV30,TGTGCCTGGAGTCTAACGGGGGGCTACACCTTC,CAWSLTGGYTF
.,TRBD1,TRBJ2-7,TRBV27,TGTGCCAGCAGTGCGGGCCGGGACAGCATCGAGCAGTACTTC,CASSAGRDSIEQYF
.,TRBD1,TRBJ2-7,TRBV6-5,TGTGCCAGCAGTGCGACAGGGGAGGATTACGAGCAGTACTTC,CASSATGEDYEQYF
.,.,TRBJ2-5,TRBV25-1,TGTGCCAGCAGTGAATATGGGGCGGGACTCCAAGAGACCCAGTACTTC,CASSEYGAGLQETQYF
.,.,TRBJ2-3,TRBV14,TGTGCCAGCAGCCCGCGGGACCACTCAGATACGCAGTATTTT,CASSPRDHSDTQYF
.,TRBD1,TRBJ2-7,TRBV13,TGTGCCAGCAGTTTAGCAGGGGGCTACGAGCAGTACTTC,CASSLAGGYEQYF
.,TRBD1,TRBJ1-1,TRBV29-1,TGCAGCGTTGTTGGGACAGGGGTGGGCCCAAGCACTGAAGCTTTCTTT,CSVVGTGVGPSTEAFF
few,.,TRBJ2-3,TRBV7-2,TGTGCCAGCAGCCGCCTTGGGGGGGGGCGTGCGGATACGCAGTATTTT,CASSRLGGGRADTQYF
.,TRBD1,TRBJ2-7,TRBV27,TGTGCCAGCGGACTACAGGGGGCCGCCTACGAGCAGTACTTC,CASGLQGAAYEQYF
.,.,TRBJ1-3,TRBV4-2,TGTGCCAGCAGCGGACCGACGGGACCCTCTGGAAACACCATATATTTT,CASSGPTGPSGNTIYF
.,.,TRBJ1-2,TRBV7-9,TGTGCCAGCAGCTTAAAGAGGGGGAGAGGAGGCTACACCTTC,CASSLKRGRGGYTF
.,.,TRBJ2-7,TRBV5-1,TGCGCCAGCAGCTTTTTAGGGCCCGAGCAGTACTTC,CASSFLGPEQYF